This T cell receptor (beta chain) appears in the sequencing data of a study of T-cell memory formation after mild COVID-19. Study conclusions and caveats: Clones shrinking from day 15 to 85 showed even CD4/CD8 mixes; later expanders tilted CD4+. Shrinking CD4+ clones were chiefly CM and EM; CD8+ ones were chiefly EMRA.

Worth noting for this clonotype: Its antigen is not known.

UMIs and sample barcodes were carried by the TCR alpha and TCR beta cDNA libraries that 5'RACE produced using constant-segment primers. A single record per CDR3 protein comes from TCRdb applying MiXCR to the 5' RACE reads. The sample yields about 540,000 distinct CDR3 sequences, 20% seen once. V lost 4 bases and J lost 3, with 14 bases in between. Germline V gene sequence: CDR1 SGDLS, CDR2 YYNGEE. The CDR3 covers 15 residues. The sequencing input was PBMCs or a T cell subset sorted from them (not recorded which). This TCR derives from an adult woman who had mild COVID-19 (a few samples of this study predate the infection). Cell type and time point are not known. The chain has TRBV9 and TRBJ2-1; D possibly corresponds to TRBD2 (6 bases). CDR3 protein: CASSPWREGYNEQFF. Written as DNA, the CDR3 is TGTGCCAGCAGCCCGTGGAGGGAAGGCTACAATGAGCAGTTCTTC.